This T cell receptor (beta chain) appears in the sequencing data of a study of CD8+CD57+ T cells in acquired aplastic anemia. At the level of the study: Healthy donor CD4+ cell samples had a mean of around 10 million reads.

CDR3 and TCR beta VDJ profiling relied on genomic DNA as the template. TCRdb recomputed calls from the reads with MiXCR, one row per CDR3 protein. The table records tens of thousands of distinct CDR3 sequences, 68% of them present only once. The V end was cut by 5 bases, the J end by 9 bases, with 11 bases between. CDR1 is SEHNR and CDR2 is FQNEAQ in the germline V gene (reference sequence). This CDR3 comprises 13 residues. Sample: sorted CD4+, CD8+, or CD8+CD57+ T cells (not recorded which) from PBMCs. V and J are TRBV7-9 and TRBJ1-6; tentative D call: TRBD1 (6 bases). This TCR derives from a human donor in good health, serving as a control. The CDR3 nucleotides are TGTGCCAGCAGCGTCGAGACAGGTTCACCCCTCCACTTT. This encodes CASSVETGSPLHF.